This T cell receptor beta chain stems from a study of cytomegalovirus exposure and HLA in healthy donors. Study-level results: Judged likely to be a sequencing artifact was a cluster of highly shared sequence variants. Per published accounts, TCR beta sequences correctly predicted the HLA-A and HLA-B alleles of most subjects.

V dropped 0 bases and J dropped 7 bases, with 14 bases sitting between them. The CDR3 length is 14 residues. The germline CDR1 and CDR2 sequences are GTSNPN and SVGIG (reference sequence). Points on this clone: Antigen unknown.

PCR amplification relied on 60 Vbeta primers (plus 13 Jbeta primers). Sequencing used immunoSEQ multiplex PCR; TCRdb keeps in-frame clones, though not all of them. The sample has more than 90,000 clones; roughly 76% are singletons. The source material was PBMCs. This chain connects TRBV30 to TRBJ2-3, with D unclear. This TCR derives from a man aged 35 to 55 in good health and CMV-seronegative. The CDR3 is CAWSVDGRAYTQYF. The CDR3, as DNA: TGTGCCTGGAGTGTAGATGGGCGCGCGTATACGCAGTATTTT.